The TCR beta chain under discussion was sequenced for a study of blood T cell repertoires in COVID-19. The wider study: COVID-19 samples, acute and convalescent, were from the United States, Italy and Spain. The analysed material was cDNA or gDNA that came from T cells, B-cell-depleted T cells, or PBMCs.

The CDR3 totals 14 residues. The germline V gene encodes CDR1 MNHEY and CDR2 SVGAGI. V shed 8 bases and J 5 bases; nucleotides not matched to a gene: 8. In the original workflow: Using reference gene primer amplification, nucleated cell counts were estimated. Profiling relied on immunoSEQ multiplex PCR, and the TCRdb table lists in-frame clones only, not all of them. Clonal size and the V and J genes are those of that table, whereas D and trimming came from the DNA. The table includes around 76,000 clones, about 90% detected once. The chain carries TRBV6-5 and TRBJ2-3; 9 bases are a match to TRBD1. The receptor's source is a human donor in a cohort sampled during active COVID-19. The material sequenced was peripheral blood. CDR3 loop: CASWFRDRVDTQYF. The CDR3 DNA is TGTGCCAGCTGGTTTCGGGACAGGGTAGATACGCAGTATTTT.